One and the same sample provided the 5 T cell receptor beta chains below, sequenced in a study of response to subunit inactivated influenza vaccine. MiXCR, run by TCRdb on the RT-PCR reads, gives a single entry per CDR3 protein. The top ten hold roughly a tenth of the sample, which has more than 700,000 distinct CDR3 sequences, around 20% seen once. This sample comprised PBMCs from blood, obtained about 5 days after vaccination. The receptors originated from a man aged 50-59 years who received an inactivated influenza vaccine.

CDR3 nucleotide sequence: TGTGCCAGCAGTCGCAGGGGTAGGGGTGAAAAACTGTTTTTT. This sequence encodes CASSRRGRGEKLFF. The chain has TRBV12-3 or TRBV12-4 and TRBJ1-4, with D possibly matching TRBD1 (6 bases). V lost 5 bases and J 7 bases, leaving 14 bases between the germline ends. This CDR3 has 14 amino acids.

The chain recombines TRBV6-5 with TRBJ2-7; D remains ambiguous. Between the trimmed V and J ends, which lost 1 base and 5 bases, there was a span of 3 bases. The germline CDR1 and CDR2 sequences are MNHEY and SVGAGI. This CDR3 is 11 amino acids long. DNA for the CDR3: TGTGCCAGCAGTTACTTAGACGAGCAGTACTTC. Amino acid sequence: CASSYLDEQYF.

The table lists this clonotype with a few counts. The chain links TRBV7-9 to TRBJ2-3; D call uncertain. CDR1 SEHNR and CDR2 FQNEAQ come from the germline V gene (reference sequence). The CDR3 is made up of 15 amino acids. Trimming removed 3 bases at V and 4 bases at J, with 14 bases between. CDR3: CASSLGFGRADTQYF. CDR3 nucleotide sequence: TGTGCCAGCAGCTTGGGGTTCGGGCGAGCAGATACGCAGTATTTT.

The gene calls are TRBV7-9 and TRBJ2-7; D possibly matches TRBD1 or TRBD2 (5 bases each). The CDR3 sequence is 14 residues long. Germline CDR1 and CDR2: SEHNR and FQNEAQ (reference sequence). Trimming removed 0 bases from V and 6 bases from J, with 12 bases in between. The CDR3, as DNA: TGTGCCAGCAGCTTAGCACCCCCGGGGCGCGAGCAGTACTTC. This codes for CASSLAPPGREQYF.

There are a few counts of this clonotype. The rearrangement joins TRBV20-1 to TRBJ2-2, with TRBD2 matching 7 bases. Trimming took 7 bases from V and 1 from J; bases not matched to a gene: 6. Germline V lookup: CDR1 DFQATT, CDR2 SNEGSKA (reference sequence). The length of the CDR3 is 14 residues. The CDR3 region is CSGAGVMNTGELFF. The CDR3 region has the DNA TGCAGTGGGGCGGGAGTAATGAACACCGGGGAGCTGTTTTTT.